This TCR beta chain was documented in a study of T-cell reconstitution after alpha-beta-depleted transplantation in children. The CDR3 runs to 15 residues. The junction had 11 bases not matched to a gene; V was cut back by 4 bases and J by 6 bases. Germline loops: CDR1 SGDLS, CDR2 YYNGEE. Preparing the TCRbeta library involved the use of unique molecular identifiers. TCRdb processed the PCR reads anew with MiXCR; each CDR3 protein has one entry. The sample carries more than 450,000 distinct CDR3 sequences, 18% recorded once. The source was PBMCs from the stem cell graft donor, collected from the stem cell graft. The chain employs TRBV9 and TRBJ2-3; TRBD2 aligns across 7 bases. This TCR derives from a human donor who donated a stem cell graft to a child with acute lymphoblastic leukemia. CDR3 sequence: CASSPGLVRGDTQYF. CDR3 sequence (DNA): TGTGCCAGCAGCCCCGGACTAGTTCGAGGGGATACGCAGTATTTT.